This note documents a single TCR beta chain sequence. This sample stems from a study of blood T cell repertoires in COVID-19. Study overall: Spain, Italy and the United States supplied samples that represented acute and convalescent COVID-19. T cells, B-cell-depleted T cells, or PBMCs supplied cDNA or gDNA.

Method: immunoSEQ multiplex PCR; TCRdb's copy keeps in-frame clones and lacks some. Among about 60,000 clones listed, just over 85% were seen once. The CDR3 is 13 residues long. The V and J ends lost 6 bases and 8 bases respectively, with 14 bases between them. Germline CDR1 MGHDK, CDR2 SYGVNS. The sample taken for sequencing was peripheral blood. V gene TRBV25-1 combines with J gene TRBJ2-1, with a weak D call TRBD1 (5 bases). This sequence originates from a man aged 55-75 years with acute or convalescent COVID-19. The CDR3 DNA reads as TGTGCCAGCAGCCCGTGGACATACGATGAGCAGTTCTTC. Translation gives CASSPWTYDEQFF.